A selection of T cell receptor beta chains follows, all from one sample in a study of CD8 T cells in Susac syndrome. TCRdb redid the calling of the immunoSEQ multiplex PCR reads with MiXCR, one entry per CDR3 protein. The sample contains some 120,000 distinct CDR3 sequences, about nine tenths of which appear only once. Sequenced input: CD4+ T cells from PBMCs. Source of these receptors: a human donor in good health. Each CDR3 is given with its conserved first and last residue. D genes are given only for firm matches. Not every row has a clone size; where given, it reads once, few, many or a size class.

size	J	D	V	DNA	CDR3
-	TRBJ1-2	-	TRBV5-1	TGCGCCAGCAGCTTCCAGGTCGACGATGGCTACACCTTC	CASSFQVDDGYTF
-	TRBJ2-7	TRBD2	TRBV10-2	TGCGCCAGCAGAGCCGCCGGGACTAGGCACGAGCAGTACTTC	CASRAAGTRHEQYF
-	TRBJ2-1	-	TRBV28	TGTGCCAGCAGTCCAGCGGAGGCCGGATACAATGAGCAGTTCTTC	CASSPAEAGYNEQFF
-	TRBJ1-2	-	TRBV30	TGTGCCTGGAGTCGAGAGGACGGATTTTATTTC	CAWSREDGFYF
-	TRBJ2-7	TRBD1	TRBV6-2/TRBV6-3	TGTGCCAGCAGTAACCGGGACAGGGTCGGGTCGGGCGAGCAGTACTTC	CASSNRDRVGSGEQYF
once	TRBJ1-1	-	TRBV5-6	TGTGCCAGCAGCCTGACGGGGGTTCGGGCTGAAGCTTTCTTT	CASSLTGVRAEAFF
-	TRBJ2-3	-	TRBV14	TGTGCCAGCAGCCCGGGGAGAGCGCAGTATTTT	CASSPGRAQYF
once	TRBJ2-5	TRBD2	TRBV20-1	TGCAGTGCTACACTAGCGGGGGGCCGAGTTGTCCAAGAGACCCAGTACTTC	CSATLAGGRVVQETQYF
-	TRBJ1-4	-	TRBV11-2	TGTGCCAGCAGCCCCAGGACAGCAACTAATGAAAAACTGTTTTTT	CASSPRTATNEKLFF
-	TRBJ1-2	-	TRBV7-3	TGTGCCAGCAGCTTAACCACAGGGACGGGCTACACCTTC	CASSLTTGTGYTF
-	TRBJ2-7	TRBD2	TRBV7-2	TGTGCCAGCAGATGGGGACTAGCGGACAGCTACGAGCAGTACTTC	CASRWGLADSYEQYF
once	TRBJ1-1	TRBD1	TRBV6-1	TGTGCCAGCAGGGAAGGACAGGGGAACACTGAAGCTTTCTTT	CASREGQGNTEAFF
-	TRBJ2-2	TRBD1	TRBV4-2	TGTGCCAGCAGCCAAGATTGGAGACAGGGGAGCCACCGGGAGCTGTTTTTT	CASSQDWRQGSHRELFF
-	TRBJ2-2	-	TRBV20-1	TGCAGTGCTAGGAGCCCGACCATCTTCGGCGGGGAGCTGTTTTTT	CSARSPTIFGGELFF
once	TRBJ1-5	-	TRBV6-5	TGTGCCAGCAGGAGAGGGAAAAATAGCAATCAGCCCCAGCATTTT	CASRRGKNSNQPQHF
-	TRBJ1-1	-	TRBV18	TGTGCCAGCTCACCACCTCCGGGGGGGGGATCCGCTGAAGCTTTCTTT	CASSPPPGGGSAEAFF
-	TRBJ1-1	TRBD1	TRBV7-9	TGTGCCAGCAGCGCCCGGGACAGGGTGAACACTGAAGCTTTCTTT	CASSARDRVNTEAFF
-	TRBJ1-2	-	TRBV12-3/TRBV12-4	TGTGCCAGCAGTTTAGGGTCCAGGGTGCAGGGCTACACCTTC	CASSLGSRVQGYTF
-	TRBJ2-3	TRBD2	TRBV6-5	TGTGCCAGCAGTTACTTACCGACTAGCGGGAGAGTTACGCAGTATTTT	CASSYLPTSGRVTQYF
-	TRBJ2-5	-	TRBV6-1	TGTGCCAGCAGTGAAGCCTGGACAGCACGTAGCTCCCAGTACTTC	CASSEAWTARSSQYF
-	TRBJ2-5	-	TRBV7-9	TGTGCCAGCCACTCTCCCCTATCGCGGCAAGAGACCCAGTACTTC	CASHSPLSRQETQYF
-	TRBJ1-5	-	TRBV2	TGTGCCAGCAGTGAAATTGCGGGGGCGCTGAGCAATCAGCCCCAGCATTTT	CASSEIAGALSNQPQHF
-	TRBJ2-7	TRBD2	TRBV7-2	TGTGCCAGCAGCTTAGCACTAGCGGGGGGCCGGGCCTACGAGCAGTACTTC	CASSLALAGGRAYEQYF
-	TRBJ2-3	-	TRBV7-9	TGTGCCAGCACCAAATCAGGGGGGCAATATACGCAGTATTTT	CASTKSGGQYTQYF
-	TRBJ1-5	TRBD1	TRBV12-3/TRBV12-4	TGTGCCAGCAGCTACTCGACAGGGCGAATCAATCAGCCCCAGCATTTT	CASSYSTGRINQPQHF
-	TRBJ1-5	-	TRBV6-2/TRBV6-3	TGTGCCAGCAGTCTCGGGGATCATCAGCCCCAGCATTTT	CASSLGDHQPQHF